The source of this T cell receptor beta chain is a study of cytomegalovirus exposure and HLA in healthy donors. The donors, nominally healthy at sampling, likely had unrecorded immune exposures. Remarks on this clone: Its antigen is undetermined.

Notes on the study in general: As a later analysis showed, a missense DCLRE1C variant was linked to trimming of TCR beta V- and J-genes. By a later analysis, the bulk of CMV-associated TCR beta chains appeared HLA-restricted.

PCR employed 60 Vbeta and 13 Jbeta primers. Data came from immunoSEQ multiplex PCR; TCRdb stores just in-frame clones and leaves some out. The repertoire holds more than 90,000 clones, with roughly 73% as singletons. The sequence was obtained from a woman in her 30s in good health and CMV-seronegative. Sample: PBMCs.

CDR3 region: CASSLKDSSYEQYF. The CDR3 bases are TGTGCCAGCAGTTTAAAGGACAGCTCCTACGAGCAGTACTTC. V gene TRBV27 combines with J gene TRBJ2-7; TRBD1 is a possible D gene (6 bases). Germline V gene data show CDR1 as MNHEY and CDR2 as SMNVEV (reference sequence). This CDR3 is 14 amino acids long. V was pared by 2 bases and J by 0 bases, with 8 bases between.